This record looks at one T cell receptor (beta chain) sequence and its context. Per the original data handling: Reference gene primer amplification yielded estimated nucleated cell counts. Generated by immunoSEQ multiplex PCR, the TCRdb table keeps only in-frame clones and is missing some. V, J and clone size derive from that table, while D and trimming were established from the DNA sequence. Here the sample spans tens of thousands of clones, approximately 80% being singletons. V was pared by 2 bases and J by 4 bases, with 4 bases of the junction left unmatched. This CDR3 region has 16 residues. CDR1 and CDR2 (germline): SGDLS, YYNGEE. This record comes from a study of blood T cell repertoires in COVID-19. Study overall: COVID-19 samples collected from the United States, Italy and Spain covered acute and convalescent phases. PBMCs, B-cell-depleted T cells, or T cells provided the cDNA or gDNA that made up the material.

The receptor was isolated from a man aged 65 to 79 with acute or convalescent COVID-19. V and J are TRBV9 and TRBJ2-2; 11 positions agree with TRBD2. The sequenced sample consisted of peripheral blood. The CDR3 is CASSVHSGRATGELFF. The CDR3 DNA follows: TGTGCCAGCAGCGTCCATAGCGGGAGGGCCACCGGGGAGCTGTTTTTT.